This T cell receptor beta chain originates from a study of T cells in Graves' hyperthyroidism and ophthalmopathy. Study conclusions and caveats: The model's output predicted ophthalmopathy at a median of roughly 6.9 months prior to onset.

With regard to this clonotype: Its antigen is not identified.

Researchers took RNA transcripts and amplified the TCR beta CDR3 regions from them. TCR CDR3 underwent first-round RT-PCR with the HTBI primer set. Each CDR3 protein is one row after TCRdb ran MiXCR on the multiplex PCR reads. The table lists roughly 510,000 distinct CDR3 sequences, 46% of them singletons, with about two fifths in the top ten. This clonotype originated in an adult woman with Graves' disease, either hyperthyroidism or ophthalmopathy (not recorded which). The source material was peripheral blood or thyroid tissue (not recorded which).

CDR3 protein: CAISGGSDDEQYF. CDR3 sequence (DNA): TGTGCCATCAGTGGGGGCTCGGACGATGAGCAGTACTTC. The chain couples TRBV10-3 to TRBJ2-7; TRBD1 might be the D (5 bases). This CDR3 contains 13 residues. Germline V CDR1 and CDR2: ENHRY, SYGVKD. V dropped 4 bases and J dropped 7 bases, with 14 bases sitting between them.